Listed below are T cell receptor beta chains from one sample, sequenced in a study of T cells in Graves' hyperthyroidism and ophthalmopathy. TCRdb re-called the multiplex PCR reads through MiXCR, storing one row per CDR3 protein. The profile covers 750,000 to 900,000 distinct CDR3 sequences, with more than 30% appearing a single time and approximately 10% taken by the ten largest. The specimen was blood. These receptors were obtained from a man younger than 30 with Graves' hyperthyroidism. CDR3s include the opening cysteine and the closing phenylalanine or tryptophan. The order of the fields is clone size, D gene, V gene, J gene, CDR3 DNA, CDR3 protein. The D gene is left open where the match is weak. Not every row has a clone size; where given, it reads once, few, many or a size class.

clone size: many; D gene: NA; V gene: TRBV10-2; J gene: TRBJ1-1; CDR3 DNA: TGCGCCAGCAGAAGGCCCAGGAACACTGAAGCTTTCTTT; CDR3 protein: CASRRPRNTEAFF
clone size: NA; D gene: TRBD1; V gene: TRBV6-2/TRBV6-3; J gene: TRBJ1-6; CDR3 DNA: TGTGCCAACAGTTCCGACAGGGTGAATTCACCCCTCCACTTT; CDR3 protein: CANSSDRVNSPLHF
clone size: NA; D gene: TRBD1; V gene: TRBV9; J gene: TRBJ2-7; CDR3 DNA: TGTGCCAGCGGGGGGACAGGGAACAATTACGAGCAGTACTTC; CDR3 protein: CASGGTGNNYEQYF
clone size: NA; D gene: TRBD2; V gene: TRBV7-2; J gene: TRBJ2-7; CDR3 DNA: TGTGCCAGCAGCTACTCGACTAGCGGGATCTACGAGCAGTACTTC; CDR3 protein: CASSYSTSGIYEQYF
clone size: many; D gene: NA; V gene: TRBV29-1; J gene: TRBJ2-7; CDR3 DNA: TGCAGCGTGCTGGTCGGGGATAGCTACGAGCAGTACTTC; CDR3 protein: CSVLVGDSYEQYF
clone size: few; D gene: TRBD1; V gene: TRBV13; J gene: TRBJ1-1; CDR3 DNA: TGTGCCAGCAGCACACAGGGGGCGGGCACTGAAGCTTTCTTT; CDR3 protein: CASSTQGAGTEAFF
clone size: few; D gene: NA; V gene: TRBV7-2; J gene: TRBJ2-7; CDR3 DNA: TGTGCCAGCAGCTACGTCCCCTCCCACGAGCAGTACTTC; CDR3 protein: CASSYVPSHEQYF
clone size: many; D gene: NA; V gene: TRBV10-3; J gene: TRBJ1-2; CDR3 DNA: TGTGCCATCAGTGATGCCACAGGGAAGAACTATGGCTACACCTTC; CDR3 protein: CAISDATGKNYGYTF
clone size: many; D gene: NA; V gene: TRBV29-1; J gene: TRBJ1-4; CDR3 DNA: TGCAGCGTTGAAGATCGACGGGGGGGAAATGAAAAACTGTTTTTT; CDR3 protein: CSVEDRRGGNEKLFF
clone size: NA; D gene: TRBD2; V gene: TRBV5-6; J gene: TRBJ2-7; CDR3 DNA: TGTGCCAGCAGCGTAGGTTCCGGGAGGGCCACCTACGAGCAGTACTTC; CDR3 protein: CASSVGSGRATYEQYF
clone size: many; D gene: NA; V gene: TRBV7-8; J gene: TRBJ2-6; CDR3 DNA: TGTGCCAGCAGCTTAGGGAGGGTCGGGGCCAACGTCCTGACTTTC; CDR3 protein: CASSLGRVGANVLTF
clone size: NA; D gene: TRBD2; V gene: TRBV14; J gene: TRBJ2-7; CDR3 DNA: TGTGCCAGCAGCCAAGTAGCGGGGAGCGACGAGCAGTACTTC; CDR3 protein: CASSQVAGSDEQYF
clone size: NA; D gene: NA; V gene: TRBV19; J gene: TRBJ1-1; CDR3 DNA: TGTGCCAGTAGTATAAAGGCGATGAACACTGAAGCTTTCTTT; CDR3 protein: CASSIKAMNTEAFF
clone size: many; D gene: NA; V gene: TRBV7-2; J gene: TRBJ2-7; CDR3 DNA: TGTGCCAGCAGTTCCGGGCCCTACTCCTACGAGCAGTACTTC; CDR3 protein: CASSSGPYSYEQYF
clone size: NA; D gene: TRBD1; V gene: TRBV10-3; J gene: TRBJ1-6; CDR3 DNA: TGTGCCATCTCTGGGATCCTACGGGACAGGGATTCACCCCTCCACTTT; CDR3 protein: CAISGILRDRDSPLHF